This TCR beta chain originates from a study of cytomegalovirus exposure and HLA in healthy donors. Notes on the study in general: Earlier analysis found most TCR beta V segments productive about 87% or about 30% of the time.

PCR involved 60 Vbeta and 13 Jbeta primers. The repertoire was sequenced with immunoSEQ multiplex PCR; TCRdb's copy has only in-frame clones and lacks some. The table includes approximately 85,000 clones, around four fifths detected once. About this clone: Antigen: not known.

What was sequenced was PBMCs. This receptor was taken from a man aged 30 to 39 in good health and CMV-seronegative.

CDR3 bases: TGTGCCAGCAGCTTAGTAGGGGCAACCGGGGAGCTGTTTTTT. This sequence encodes CASSLVGATGELFF. V gene TRBV7-9 combines with J gene TRBJ2-2, with D tentatively TRBD1 (5 bases). Germline loops: CDR1 SEHNR, CDR2 FQNEAQ (reference sequence). The CDR3 has 14 residues. V lost 1 base and J lost 5, with 8 bases in between.